This T cell receptor (beta chain) comes out of a study of blood T cell repertoires in COVID-19. Overall study: Some COVID-19 samples were acute and others convalescent; all came from the United States, Italy and Spain. Nucleic acid was either cDNA or gDNA, and it came from T cells, B-cell-depleted T cells, or PBMCs.

Original methodology: Reference gene primer amplification gave nucleated cell count estimates. Sequenced by immunoSEQ multiplex PCR; TCRdb stores in-frame clones only, minus some. V and J calls and clone size are given by that table; D and trimming were obtained from the DNA. The table includes about 200,000 clones, approximately 88% detected once. This CDR3 region has 15 residues. V lost 5 bases and J lost 5; bases outside the gene matches: 5. The germline V gene encodes CDR1 SNHLY and CDR2 FYNNEI. The sample consisted of peripheral blood. The V call is TRBV2, the J call TRBJ2-3, with 12 positions matching TRBD2. The TCR sequence derives from a man between 60 and 70 years old who had recovered from COVID-19. The CDR3: CASSSSGGAKDTQYF. The CDR3 nucleotides are TGTGCCAGCAGTTCTAGCGGGGGGGCCAAAGATACGCAGTATTTT.